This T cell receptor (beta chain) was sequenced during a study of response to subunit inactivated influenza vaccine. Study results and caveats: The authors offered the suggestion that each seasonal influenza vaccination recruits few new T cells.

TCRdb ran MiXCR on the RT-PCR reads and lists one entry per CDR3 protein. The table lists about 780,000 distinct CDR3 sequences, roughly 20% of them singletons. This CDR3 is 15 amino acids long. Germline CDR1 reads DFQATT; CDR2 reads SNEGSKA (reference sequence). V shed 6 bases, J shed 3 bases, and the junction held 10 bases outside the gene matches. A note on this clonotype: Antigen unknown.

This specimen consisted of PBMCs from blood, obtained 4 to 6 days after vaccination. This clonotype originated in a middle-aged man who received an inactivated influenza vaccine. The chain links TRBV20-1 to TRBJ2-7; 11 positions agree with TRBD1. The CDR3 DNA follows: TGCAGTGCAGAGAGTGCCGGGACAGGGGGCTACGAGCAGTACTTC. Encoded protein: CSAESAGTGGYEQYF.